This T cell receptor beta chain was identified in a study of blood T cell repertoires in COVID-19. This CDR3 comprises 15 residues. V dropped 6 bases and J dropped 4; count of bases not matched to a gene: 12. Germline-derived CDR1 and CDR2 are LNHDA and SQIVND (reference sequence). This clone was seen only once. Assay: immunoSEQ multiplex PCR; the TCRdb copy retains only in-frame clones and omits some. The table includes roughly 500,000 clones, 85% to 90% detected once. Input material: PBMCs or T cells enriched from blood (not recorded which). The sequence came from a woman aged 40 to 50 who had recovered from COVID-19. The chain carries TRBV19 and TRBJ2-7; the match to TRBD2 covers 7 bases. Written as DNA, the CDR3 is TGTGCCAGTAGCACTAGCGCAGGGAAGACTTACGAGCAGTACTTC. Translating it yields CASSTSAGKTYEQYF. The full variable domain, with the rest looked up from reference TRBV19 and TRBJ2-7, is DGGITQSPKYLFRKEGQNVTLSCEQNLNHDAMYWYRQDPGQGLRLIYYSQIVNDFQKGDIAEGYSVSREKKESFPLTVTSAQKNPTAFYLCASSTSAGKTYEQYFGPGTRLTVT.